This record concerns one T cell receptor beta chain sequence. Germline CDR1 reads GTSNPN; CDR2 reads SVGIG (reference sequence). V dropped 2 bases and J dropped 4; count of bases not matched to a gene: 8. CDR3 size: 15 residues. Only in-frame clones appear in the TCRdb table, and some are missing; sequencing was by immunoSEQ multiplex PCR. This table holds approximately 90,000 clones, roughly 87% found once. The data belong to a study of OX40 agonist ivuxolimab in advanced cancers. The sample in question was CD4+ or CD8+ T cells sorted from blood, obtained in a trial of the OX40 agonist ivuxolimab. The V and J genes are TRBV30 and TRBJ2-5; TRBD2 agrees at 9 bases. The TCR sequence derives from an adult with an advanced solid tumor such as melanoma, head and neck, liver or kidney cancer. CDR3 sequence (DNA): TGTGCCTGGAGTAACGTAGCGGGAGCGGGAGAGACCCAGTACTTC. This translates into CAWSNVAGAGETQYF.